This T cell receptor (beta chain) was sequenced for a study of long-term antiretroviral therapy in people with HIV (dated by TCRdb to 2021 to 2024). In the study overall: The earliest samples were collected about a decade before the 2015 WHO recommendation for immediate ART, when ART was typically delayed until CD4 counts fell. Of the approximately 30 participants with HIV, about a dozen were female. A retrospective serial study tested whether changes in peripheral blood TRB repertoire composition and diversity were associated with ART initiation and durable HIV suppression. A total of under 250 cryopreserved PBMC samples came from 30 adults with confirmed HIV infection and were collected serially over a mean of approximately 6 years (range 1-12). No cross-contamination during QIAcube processing was shown when test extractions of a monoclonal T-cell line were performed alongside fewer than 35 polyclonal samples.

The paper as a whole reports these results and caveats: CDR3 length ranges in HIV repertoires were narrower than in controls, and network structure suggested an antigen-experienced repertoire with only a slight naive shift after ART. Inferences about post-ART repertoire changes are limited because no data were available on ART adherence, viral resistance or therapy changes. The repertoire was dominated across all time points by expanded TRB clones identified before ART initiation, although this dominance was seen to fluctuate and to decrease in many PLHIV after ART. Unsorted PBMC were profiled instead of sorted CD4+ and CD8+ T cells because pre-ART samples had limited cell numbers. Starting ART was linked to a significant rise in TRB diversity, yet even after long-term ART the diversity remained significantly lower than in transplant donor controls. The samples were dated from the mid-2000s to the late 2010s, and the ART regimens that were used may be less effective than current ART regimens. Since PBMC availability was limited, sequencing covered only the TCR beta chain, with no alpha chain pairing.

Sequencing of the TRB variable region was done with the immunoSEQ hsTCRB v3.0 assay at survey level resolution. A depth of roughly 40,000-55,000 T-cell genomes per sample was targeted for TRB sequencing. TRB libraries were pooled and sequenced on an Illumina MiSeq using a v3 150-cycle kit. The original methods were these. Analysis of repertoires was carried out in R inside a reproducible Nextflow workflow spanning QC, data transformation and analysis. LymphoSeq2, an R package for exploring AIRR-Seq data, was used to implement custom analyses. A handful of samples that produced fewer than 5000 total TRB sequences were removed, so 150 to 200 HIV repertoires were analyzed. Among the approximately 200 retained HIV repertoires, around 60 were collected before ART initiation and approximately 130 were collected after ART initiation. Repertoires were downsampled to 5000 TRB nucleotide sequences, and summary statistics were averaged over 100 downsampling iterations. TRB sequences were retained for analysis only if CDR3 regions of at least seven amino acids were present. Two measures captured diversity: a Shannon entropy-derived clonality score and the Gini coefficient. In repertoire networks, the top 5000 CDR3 amino acid sequences were linked whenever an edit distance of one separated two sequences. For TRB CDR3 amino acid sequences, GLIPH2 was used to predict antigen specificity groups and MHC restriction. To flag known associations with CMV, EBV, HIV or tissue antigens, CDR3 amino acid sequences were compared against VDJdb and McPAS-TCR. Pre-ART, post-ART and control groups were compared with Wilcoxon signed-rank tests and Holm-Bonferroni correction. Here the immuneACCESS table is served through TCRdb, limited to in-frame sequences with V and J called. Missing clones are a known gap in these copies; in checked studies unresolved V genes cover under half, and the rest lacks a known reason. For V, J and clone size, that table is used; D and trimming come from the DNA. The sample data list 30,000 to 45,000 clones, and 80% of these were observed just once. The top ten clones comprise roughly 5.8% of the sample.

To be included, a participant needed at least one PBMC sample from before ART initiation plus at least two post-ART samples. Every participant with HIV received treatment in the United States of America. Before DNA extraction, cryopreserved samples of about 0.95-10 million PBMC were thawed and then washed. At the time of the earliest PBMC sample for each participant with HIV, ages ranged from 23 to 54 years. PBMC samples from each participant spanned 1-4 timepoints before ART initiation and 2-8 timepoints after ART initiation, with a median of 7 samples. For every participant, serial HIV viral load, CD4+ T-cell count, ART history and demographic data were obtained. A Qiagen kit on a QIAcube was used to extract genomic DNA from unsorted PBMC, with samples processed in batches of 12. In regard to this clone: Its antigen is still unknown. Base qualities are not recorded, but no much larger clone differs from it by a single base.

CDR1 and CDR2 were assigned from the germline V gene as LGHNA and YSLEER. CDR3 length: 15 amino acids, cysteine to phenylalanine. The retained sequence is limited to the CDR3, 45 bases, with the frame set at the first base. Trimming at the junction amounts to 1 base on V and 2 bases on J, and the germline ends lie 11 bases apart. The chain is assembled from TRBV4-3 and TRBJ1-1, with a weak D call of TRBD1 (5 bases match). The TCR was taken from a man younger than 40 with HIV. This specimen was unsorted PBMCs, taken 3.4 years after starting antiretroviral therapy. In nucleotides, the sequence is TGCGCCAGCAGCCAAGCGGGAGGGGCCAACACTGAAGCTTTCTTT. The translation is CASSQAGGANTEAFF.